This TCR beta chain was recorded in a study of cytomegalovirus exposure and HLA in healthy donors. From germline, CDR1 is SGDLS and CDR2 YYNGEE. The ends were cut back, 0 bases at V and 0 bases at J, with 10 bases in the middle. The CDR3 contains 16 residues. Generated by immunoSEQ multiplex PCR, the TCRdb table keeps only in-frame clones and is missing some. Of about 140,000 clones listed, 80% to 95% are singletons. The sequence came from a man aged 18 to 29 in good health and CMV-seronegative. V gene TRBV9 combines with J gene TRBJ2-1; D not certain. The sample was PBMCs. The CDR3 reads CASSVDDMSSYNEQFF. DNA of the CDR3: TGTGCCAGCAGCGTAGACGACATGAGCTCCTACAATGAGCAGTTCTTC.